This TCR beta chain comes out of a study of blood T cells in healthy people across ages. Study background: About one barcoded TCR beta cDNA was captured per two T cells.

Germline assignment: CDR1 SGHRS and CDR2 YFSETQ. V trimming: 2 bases; J trimming: 5 bases; junction bases outside the gene matches: 3. This CDR3 is 14 amino acids long. A second PCR, run for 7 to 11 cycles, used a sample-barcoded 5' primer plus a J-beta primer mix. The template-switch adaptor was a 5' adaptor with 12 random nucleotides. It tagged each cDNA molecule. TCRdb ran MiXCR on the 5' RACE reads and lists one entry per CDR3 protein. The sample has 950,000 to 1,200,000 distinct CDR3 sequences; about two fifths are singletons. The sample holds a few counts of this clonotype. The TCR comes from a man aged 18 to 35 in good health. J is TRBJ2-3 and V is TRBV5-1; 9 bases match TRBD1. The sequenced sample consisted of blood. DNA of the CDR3: TGCGCCAGCAGCTTACAGGGGGCGAGAGATACGCAGTATTTT. Protein product: CASSLQGARDTQYF.